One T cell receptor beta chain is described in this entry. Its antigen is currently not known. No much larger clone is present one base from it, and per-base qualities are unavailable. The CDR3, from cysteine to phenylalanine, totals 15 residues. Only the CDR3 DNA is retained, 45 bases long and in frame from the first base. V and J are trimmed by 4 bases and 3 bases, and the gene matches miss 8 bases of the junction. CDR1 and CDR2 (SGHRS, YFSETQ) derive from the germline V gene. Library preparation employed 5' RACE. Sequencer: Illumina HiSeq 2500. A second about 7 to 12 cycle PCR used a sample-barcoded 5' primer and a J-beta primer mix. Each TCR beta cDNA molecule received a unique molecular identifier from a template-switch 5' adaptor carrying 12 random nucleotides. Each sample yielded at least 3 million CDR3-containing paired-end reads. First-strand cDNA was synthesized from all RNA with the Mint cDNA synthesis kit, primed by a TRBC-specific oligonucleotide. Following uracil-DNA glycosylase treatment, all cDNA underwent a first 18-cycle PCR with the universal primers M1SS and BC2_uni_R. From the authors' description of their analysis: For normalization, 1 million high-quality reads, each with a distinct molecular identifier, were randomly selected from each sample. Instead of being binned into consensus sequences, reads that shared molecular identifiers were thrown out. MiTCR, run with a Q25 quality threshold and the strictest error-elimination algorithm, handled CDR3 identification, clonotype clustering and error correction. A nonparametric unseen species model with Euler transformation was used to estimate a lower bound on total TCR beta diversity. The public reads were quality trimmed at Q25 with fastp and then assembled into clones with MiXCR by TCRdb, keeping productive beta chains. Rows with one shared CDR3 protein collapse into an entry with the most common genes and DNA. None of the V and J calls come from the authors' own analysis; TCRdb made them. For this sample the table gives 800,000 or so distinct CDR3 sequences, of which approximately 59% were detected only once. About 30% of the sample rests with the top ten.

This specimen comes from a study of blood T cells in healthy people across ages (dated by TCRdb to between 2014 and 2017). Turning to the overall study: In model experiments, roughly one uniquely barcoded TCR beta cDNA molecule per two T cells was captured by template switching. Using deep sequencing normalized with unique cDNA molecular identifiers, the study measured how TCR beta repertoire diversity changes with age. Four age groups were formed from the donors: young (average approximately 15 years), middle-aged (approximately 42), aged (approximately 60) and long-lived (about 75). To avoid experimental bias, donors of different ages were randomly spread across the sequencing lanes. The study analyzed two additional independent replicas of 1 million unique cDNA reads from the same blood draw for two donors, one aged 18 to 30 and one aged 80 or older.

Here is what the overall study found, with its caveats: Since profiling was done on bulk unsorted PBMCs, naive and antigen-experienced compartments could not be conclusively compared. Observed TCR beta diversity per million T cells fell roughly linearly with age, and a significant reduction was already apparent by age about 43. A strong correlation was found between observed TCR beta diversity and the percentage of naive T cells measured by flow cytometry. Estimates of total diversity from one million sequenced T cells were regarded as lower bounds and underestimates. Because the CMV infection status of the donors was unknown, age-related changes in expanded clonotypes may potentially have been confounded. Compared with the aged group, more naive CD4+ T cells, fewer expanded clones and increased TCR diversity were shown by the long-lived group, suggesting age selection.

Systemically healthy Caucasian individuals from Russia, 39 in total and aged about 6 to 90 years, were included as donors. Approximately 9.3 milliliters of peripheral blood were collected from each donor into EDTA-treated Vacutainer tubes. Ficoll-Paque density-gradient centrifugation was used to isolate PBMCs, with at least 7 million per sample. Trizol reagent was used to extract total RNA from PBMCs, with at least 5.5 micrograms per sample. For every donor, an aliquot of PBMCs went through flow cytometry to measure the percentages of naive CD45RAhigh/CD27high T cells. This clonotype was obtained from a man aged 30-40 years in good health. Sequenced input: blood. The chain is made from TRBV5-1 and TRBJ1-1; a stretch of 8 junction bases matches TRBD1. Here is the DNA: TGCGCCAGCAGCGCGGACAGGGTGGGGGACACTGAAGCTTTCTTT. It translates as CASSADRVGDTEAFF.